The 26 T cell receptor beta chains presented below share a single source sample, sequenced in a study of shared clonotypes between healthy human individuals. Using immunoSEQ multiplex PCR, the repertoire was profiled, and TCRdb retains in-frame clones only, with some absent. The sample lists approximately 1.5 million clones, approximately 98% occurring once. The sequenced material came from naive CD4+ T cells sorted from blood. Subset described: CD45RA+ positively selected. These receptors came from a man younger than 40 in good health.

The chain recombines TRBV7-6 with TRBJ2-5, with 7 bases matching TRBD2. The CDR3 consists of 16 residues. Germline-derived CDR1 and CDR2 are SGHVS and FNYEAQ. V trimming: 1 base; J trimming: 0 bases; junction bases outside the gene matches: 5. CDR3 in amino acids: CASSLVPSGYQETQYF. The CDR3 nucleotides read TGTGCCAGCAGCTTAGTGCCTAGCGGATACCAAGAGACCCAGTACTTC. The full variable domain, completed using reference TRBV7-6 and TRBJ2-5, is GAGVSQSPRYKVTKRGQDVALRCDPISGHVSLYWYRQALGQGPEFLTYFNYEAQQDKSGLPNDRFSAERPEGSISTLTIQRTEQRDSAMYRCASSLVPSGYQETQYFGPGTRLLVL.

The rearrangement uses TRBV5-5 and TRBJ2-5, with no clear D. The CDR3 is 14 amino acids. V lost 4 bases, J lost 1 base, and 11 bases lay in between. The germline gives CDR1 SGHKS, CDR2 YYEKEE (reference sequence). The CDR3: CASSLTTFQETQYF. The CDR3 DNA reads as TGTGCCAGCAGCCTGACCACATTCCAAGAGACCCAGTACTTC.

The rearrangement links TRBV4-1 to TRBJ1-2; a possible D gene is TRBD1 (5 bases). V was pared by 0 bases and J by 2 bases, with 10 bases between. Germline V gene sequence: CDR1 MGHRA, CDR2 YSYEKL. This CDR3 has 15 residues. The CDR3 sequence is CASSQDRQLNYGYTF. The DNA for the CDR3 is TGCGCCAGCAGCCAAGACCGACAGCTGAACTATGGCTACACCTTC.

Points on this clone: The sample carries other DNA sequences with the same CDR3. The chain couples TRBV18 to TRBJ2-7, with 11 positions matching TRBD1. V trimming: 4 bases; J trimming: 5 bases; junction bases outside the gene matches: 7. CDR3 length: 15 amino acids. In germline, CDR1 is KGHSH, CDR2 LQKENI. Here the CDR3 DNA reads TGTGCCAGCTCACTCACCGGGACAGGGGGAAACGAGCAGTACTTC. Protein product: CASSLTGTGGNEQYF.

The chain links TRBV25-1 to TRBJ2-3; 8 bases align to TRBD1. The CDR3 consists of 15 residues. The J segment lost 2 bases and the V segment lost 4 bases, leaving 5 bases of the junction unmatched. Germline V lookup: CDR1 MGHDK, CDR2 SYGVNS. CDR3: CASSGPGQDTDTQYF. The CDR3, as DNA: TGTGCCAGCAGTGGGCCGGGACAGGACACAGATACGCAGTATTTT.

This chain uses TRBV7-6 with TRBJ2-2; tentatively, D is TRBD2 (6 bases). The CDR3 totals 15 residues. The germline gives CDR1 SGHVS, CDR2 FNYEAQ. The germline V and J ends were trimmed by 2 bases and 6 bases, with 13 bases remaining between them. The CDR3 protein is CASSLTGDGSGELFF. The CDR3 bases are TGTGCCAGCAGCTTAACGGGGGACGGTTCCGGGGAGCTGTTTTTT.

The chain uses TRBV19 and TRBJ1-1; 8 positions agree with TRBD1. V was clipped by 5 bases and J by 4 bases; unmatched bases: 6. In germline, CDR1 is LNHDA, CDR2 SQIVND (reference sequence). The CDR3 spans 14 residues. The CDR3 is CASSSTGDFTEAFF. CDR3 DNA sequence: TGTGCCAGTAGTTCGACAGGGGATTTCACTGAAGCTTTCTTT.

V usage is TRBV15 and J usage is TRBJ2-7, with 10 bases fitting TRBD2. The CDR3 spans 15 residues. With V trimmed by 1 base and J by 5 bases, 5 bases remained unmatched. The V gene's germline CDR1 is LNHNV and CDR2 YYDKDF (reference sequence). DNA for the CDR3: TGTGCCACCAGCAGAGGTTCGCTAGCGGGAGACGAGCAGTACTTC. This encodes CATSRGSLAGDEQYF.

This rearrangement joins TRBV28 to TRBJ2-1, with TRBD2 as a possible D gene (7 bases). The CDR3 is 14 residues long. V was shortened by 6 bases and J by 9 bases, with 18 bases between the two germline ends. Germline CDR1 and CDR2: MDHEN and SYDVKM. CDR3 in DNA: TGTGCCAGCAGGGGGGCTAGCGGCAGGGGTGAGCAGTTCTTC. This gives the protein CASRGASGRGEQFF.

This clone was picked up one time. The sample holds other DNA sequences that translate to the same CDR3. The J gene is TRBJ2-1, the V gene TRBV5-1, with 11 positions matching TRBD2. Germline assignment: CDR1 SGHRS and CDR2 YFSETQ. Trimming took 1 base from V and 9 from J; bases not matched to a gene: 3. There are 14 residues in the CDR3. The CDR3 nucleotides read TGCGCCAGCAGCTTGACTAGCGGGAGCGGTGAGCAGTTCTTC. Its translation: CASSLTSGSGEQFF. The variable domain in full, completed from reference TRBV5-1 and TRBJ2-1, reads KAGVTQTPRYLIKTRGQQVTLSCSPISGHRSVSWYQQTPGQGLQFLFEYFSETQRNKGNFPGRFSGRQFSNSRSEMNVSTLELGDSALYLCASSLTSGSGEQFFGPGTRLTVL.

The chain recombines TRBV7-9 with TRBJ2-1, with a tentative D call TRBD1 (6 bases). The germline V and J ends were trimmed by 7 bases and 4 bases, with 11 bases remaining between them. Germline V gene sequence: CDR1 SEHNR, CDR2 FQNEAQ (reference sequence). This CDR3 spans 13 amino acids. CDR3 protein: CASNRDTYNEQFF. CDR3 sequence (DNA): TGTGCCAGCAACCGGGACACTTACAATGAGCAGTTCTTC.

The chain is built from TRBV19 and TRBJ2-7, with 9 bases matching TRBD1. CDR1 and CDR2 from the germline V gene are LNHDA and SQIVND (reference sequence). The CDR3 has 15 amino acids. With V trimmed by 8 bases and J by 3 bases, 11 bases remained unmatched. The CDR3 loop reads CASSSMGQGIYEQYF. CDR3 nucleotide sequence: TGTGCCAGTTCATCCATGGGACAGGGTATCTACGAGCAGTACTTC. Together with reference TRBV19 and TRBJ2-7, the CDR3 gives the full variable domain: DGGITQSPKYLFRKEGQNVTLSCEQNLNHDAMYWYRQDPGQGLRLIYYSQIVNDFQKGDIAEGYSVSREKKESFPLTVTSAQKNPTAFYLCASSSMGQGIYEQYFGPGTRLTVT.

The chain's CDR3 is CASNEDSTDTQYF. In DNA form, the CDR3 reads TGTGCCAGCAACGAGGACTCCACAGATACGCAGTATTTT. The chain joins TRBV2 to TRBJ2-3, with D perhaps matching TRBD2 (5 bases). V gave up 7 bases and J gave up 2 bases, with 10 bases separating them. CDR1 SNHLY and CDR2 FYNNEI come from the germline V gene. The CDR3 is 13 residues long.

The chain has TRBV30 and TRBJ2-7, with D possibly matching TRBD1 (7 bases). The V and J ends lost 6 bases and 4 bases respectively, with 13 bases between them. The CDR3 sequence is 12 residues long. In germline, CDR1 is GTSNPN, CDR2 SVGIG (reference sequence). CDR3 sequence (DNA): TGTGCCTGCCAGGGGGGAGTTTACGAGCAGTACTTC. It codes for CACQGGVYEQYF.

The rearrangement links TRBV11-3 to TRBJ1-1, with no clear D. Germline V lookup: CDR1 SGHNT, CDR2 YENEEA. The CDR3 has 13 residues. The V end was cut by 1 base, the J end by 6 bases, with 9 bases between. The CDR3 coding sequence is TGTGCCAGCAGCTTAGCCCCGCAGTCTGAAGCTTTCTTT. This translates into CASSLAPQSEAFF.

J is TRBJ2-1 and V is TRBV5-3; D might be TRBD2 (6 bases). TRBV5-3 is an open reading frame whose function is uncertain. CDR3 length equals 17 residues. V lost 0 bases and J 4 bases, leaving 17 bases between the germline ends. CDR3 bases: TGTGCCAGAAGCTTGGCGTCGGGAGTATTGGTGTACAATGAGCAGTTCTTC. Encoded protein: CARSLASGVLVYNEQFF.

In DNA, the CDR3 is TGCAGCGTTAAATACACTACCTCTGGAAACACCATATATTTT. This sequence encodes CSVKYTTSGNTIYF. This chain uses TRBV29-1 with TRBJ1-3, with D unresolved. The CDR3 loop spans 14 amino acids. The germline V and J ends were trimmed by 5 bases and 0 bases, with 11 bases remaining between them. Germline-derived CDR1 and CDR2 are SQVTM and ANQGSEA.

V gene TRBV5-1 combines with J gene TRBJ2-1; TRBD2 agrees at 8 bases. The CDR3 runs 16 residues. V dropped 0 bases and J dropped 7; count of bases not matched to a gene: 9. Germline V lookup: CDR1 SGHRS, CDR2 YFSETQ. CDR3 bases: TGCGCCAGCAGCTTGGCACCGGGAGGGCCATATAATGAGCAGTTCTTC. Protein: CASSLAPGGPYNEQFF.

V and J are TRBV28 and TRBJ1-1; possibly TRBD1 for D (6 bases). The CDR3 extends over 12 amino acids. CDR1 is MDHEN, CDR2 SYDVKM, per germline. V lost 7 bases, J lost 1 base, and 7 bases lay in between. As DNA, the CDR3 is TGTGCCAGCAAGGGGGGGAACACTGAAGCTTTCTTT. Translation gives CASKGGNTEAFF.

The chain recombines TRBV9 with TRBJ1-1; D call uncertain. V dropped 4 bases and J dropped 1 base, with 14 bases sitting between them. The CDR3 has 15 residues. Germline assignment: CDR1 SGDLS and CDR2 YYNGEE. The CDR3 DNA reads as TGTGCCAGCAGCCCGGGTCAAGGGAGGAACACTGAAGCTTTCTTT. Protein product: CASSPGQGRNTEAFF.

The CDR3 sequence is CASSKGPPGGISYEQYF. The CDR3 nucleotides read TGTGCCAGCAGCAAAGGTCCTCCAGGGGGCATTTCCTACGAGCAGTACTTC. V is TRBV21-1 and J is TRBJ2-7; the DNA was not compared with TRBD1, the D call given in the table. TRBV21-1 is a listed pseudogene. The CDR3 length is 17 residues.

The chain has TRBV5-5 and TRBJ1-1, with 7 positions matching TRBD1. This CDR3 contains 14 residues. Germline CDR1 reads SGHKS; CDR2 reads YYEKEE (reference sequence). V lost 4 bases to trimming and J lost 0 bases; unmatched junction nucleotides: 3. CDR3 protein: CASSPGQMNTEAFF. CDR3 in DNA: TGTGCCAGCAGCCCGGGACAGATGAACACTGAAGCTTTCTTT.

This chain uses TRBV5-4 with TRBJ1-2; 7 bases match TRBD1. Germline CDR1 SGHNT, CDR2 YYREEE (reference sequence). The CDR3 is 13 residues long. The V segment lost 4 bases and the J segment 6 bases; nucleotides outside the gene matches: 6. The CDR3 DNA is TGTGCCAGCAGCCCCGGGACAGATCATGGCTACACCTTC. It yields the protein CASSPGTDHGYTF.

The CDR3 reads CASIGLNEQFF. CDR3 coding DNA: TGTGCCAGCATCGGTTTAAATGAGCAGTTCTTC. This chain joins TRBV28 and TRBJ2-1; D remains ambiguous. This CDR3 contains 11 residues. Between the trimmed V and J ends, which lost 7 bases and 7 bases, there was a span of 8 bases. Looked up from germline, CDR1 is MDHEN and CDR2 is SYDVKM.

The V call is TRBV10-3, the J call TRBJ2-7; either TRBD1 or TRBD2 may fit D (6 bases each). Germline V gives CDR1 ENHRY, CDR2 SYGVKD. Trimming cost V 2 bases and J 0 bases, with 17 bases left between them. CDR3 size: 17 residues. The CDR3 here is CAISENIGGQSSYEQYF. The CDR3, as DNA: TGTGCCATCAGTGAGAATATTGGGGGGCAATCCTCCTACGAGCAGTACTTC.

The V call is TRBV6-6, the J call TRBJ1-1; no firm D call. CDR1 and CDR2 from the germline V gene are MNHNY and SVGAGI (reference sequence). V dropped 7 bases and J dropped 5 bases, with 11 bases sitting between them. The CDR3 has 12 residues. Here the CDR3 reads CASIMTGTEAFF. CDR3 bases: TGTGCCAGCATAATGACGGGGACTGAAGCTTTCTTT.